The next 9 T cell receptor beta chains were all read from a single sample in a study of T cells in Graves' hyperthyroidism and ophthalmopathy. RNA transcripts yielded amplified TCR beta CDR3 regions. The primer set for the first-round RT-PCR of the TCR CDR3 was HTBI. TCRdb itself ran the multiplex PCR reads through MiXCR, one entry per CDR3 protein. The data hold around 440,000 distinct CDR3 sequences, with 15% to 19% observed a single time. Source material: blood. All receptors come from a woman aged 18-29 years with Graves' hyperthyroidism.

This clonotype has at least ten counts. The chain has TRBV6-1 and TRBJ2-7; 9 bases map to TRBD1. The CDR3 spans 15 residues. Germline CDR1 MNHNS, CDR2 SASEGT. V trimming: 0 bases; J trimming: 3 bases; junction bases outside the gene matches: 3. CDR3 sequence (DNA): TGTGCCAGCAGTGAAGCCAGGGACAGGGTCTACGAGCAGTACTTC. Amino acids: CASSEARDRVYEQYF.

This clonotype was observed at least ten times. V is TRBV20-1 and J is TRBJ1-1, with TRBD1 identical over 12 bases. This CDR3 is built from 16 residues. CDR1 is DFQATT and CDR2 is SNEGSKA in the germline V gene (reference sequence). J was trimmed by 7 bases and V by 0 bases; bases with no gene match: 9. CDR3 amino acids: CSARDAGQGARGEAFF. In nucleotides, the CDR3 is TGCAGTGCTAGAGATGCGGGACAGGGGGCGCGGGGTGAAGCTTTCTTT.

This clonotype was found many times. V gene TRBV7-2 combines with J gene TRBJ2-5, with 12 bases lining up with TRBD2. V lost 2 bases and J lost 7; bases outside the gene matches: 5. The CDR3 consists of 15 residues. CDR1 SGHTA and CDR2 FQGNSA come from the germline V gene. CDR3: CASSLLAGGHLTQYF. CDR3 nucleotides: TGTGCCAGCAGCTTACTAGCGGGGGGGCATTTGACCCAGTACTTC.

This clonotype has only a few counts. This chain uses TRBV7-3 with TRBJ2-1; 8 bases agree with TRBD2. The junction had 12 bases not matched to a gene; V was cut back by 1 base and J by 7 bases. The germline gives CDR1 SGHTA, CDR2 FQGTGA. This CDR3 region has 17 residues. CDR3 amino acids: CASSLRAGTSFLNEQFF. The CDR3 coding sequence is TGTGCCAGCAGCTTAAGGGCCGGGACTAGTTTCCTAAATGAGCAGTTCTTC.

This clonotype was detected many times. V gene TRBV6-2 or TRBV6-3 combines with J gene TRBJ2-3; 10 bases align to TRBD2. Germline lookup yields CDR1 MNHEY and CDR2 SVGEGT. The trim removed 0 bases at V and 1 base at J, leaving 7 bases unmatched. The CDR3 runs 18 residues. CDR3 nucleotides: TGTGCCAGCAGTTACTCAGGTGGGACTAGCGCCGGCACAGATACGCAGTATTTT. This translates into CASSYSGGTSAGTDTQYF.

A note on this clonotype: A much larger clone is a single base away; this may be a read error. The rearrangement links TRBV7-9 to TRBJ2-2; D might be TRBD2 (5 bases). The CDR3 length is 13 residues. The V gene's germline CDR1 is SEHNR and CDR2 FQNEAQ (reference sequence). The CDR3 DNA sequence: TGTGCCAGCGGGCAGAGGAACACCGGGAAGCTGTTTTTT. Amino acid sequence: CASGQRNTGKLFF.

This clonotype showed up just a few times. This may arise from a read error, as a much more abundant clone is one base away. The chain links TRBV9 to TRBJ2-1; no firm D call. Germline V lookup: CDR1 SGDLS, CDR2 YYNGEE. This CDR3 is 15 amino acids long. CDR3 in DNA: TGTGCCAACAGCGTCTCCAGAGTTCCCTTCAATGAGCAGTTCTTC. Translated: CANSVSRVPFNEQFF.

This clonotype was seen ten or more times. V is TRBV9 and J is TRBJ1-4; a weak D match, TRBD1 (6 bases). Looked up from germline, CDR1 is SGDLS and CDR2 is YYNGEE. The germline V and J ends were trimmed by 3 bases and 3 bases, with 12 bases remaining between them. The CDR3 is 15 residues long. This CDR3 is CASSGLTGPNEKLFF. In nucleotides, the CDR3 is TGTGCCAGCAGCGGCCTGACAGGTCCTAATGAAAAACTGTTTTTT.

This chain links TRBV9 with TRBJ2-1; TRBD2 matches 7 bases. The CDR3 consists of 14 residues. Germline CDR1 and CDR2: SGDLS and YYNGEE. Unmatched junction bases numbered 9, after V lost 4 bases and J lost 8 bases. CDR3 nucleotides: TGTGCCAGCAGCTTCCGACTAGCATGGGATGAGCAGTTCTTC. It translates to CASSFRLAWDEQFF.